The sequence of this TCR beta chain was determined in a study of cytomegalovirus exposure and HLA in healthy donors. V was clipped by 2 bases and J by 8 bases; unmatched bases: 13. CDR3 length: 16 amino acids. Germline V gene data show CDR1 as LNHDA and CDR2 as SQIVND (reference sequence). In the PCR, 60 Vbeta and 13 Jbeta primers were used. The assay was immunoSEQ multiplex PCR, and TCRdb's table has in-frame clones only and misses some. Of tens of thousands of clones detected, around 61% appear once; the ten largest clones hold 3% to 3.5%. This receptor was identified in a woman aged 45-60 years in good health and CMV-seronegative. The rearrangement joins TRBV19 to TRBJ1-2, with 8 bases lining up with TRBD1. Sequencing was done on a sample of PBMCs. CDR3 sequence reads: CASSITGQGFPYGYTF. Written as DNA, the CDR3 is TGTGCCAGTAGTATAACAGGACAGGGTTTTCCTTACGGCTACACCTTC.